This T cell receptor (beta chain) was captured in a study of blood T cell repertoires in COVID-19 (dated by TCRdb to the early 2020s). With regard to the full study: Samples from collaborators originated in the United States, Italy and Spain and spanned both the acute and convalescent phases of COVID-19. The prospective study material was composed of cDNA or gDNA derived from T cells, B-cell-depleted T cells, or PBMCs. The dataset comprised deeply sampled blood TCRbeta repertoires from subjects exposed to, actively infected with, or recovered from COVID-19. The repertoires were released in a freely available public database intended as a resource for research on the immune response to SARS-CoV-2. Samples were obtained from the ongoing ImmuneRACE study (first 160 participants) and from over 1,000 subjects provided by 6 global collaborators. Sample metadata almost always included a de-identified subject ID, COVID-19 status, age in years and sex. HLA class I and class II types, where available, came from metadata supplied by the sample provider rather than from assay-based typing. The investigation overall reported the following: The amount of clinical and demographic metadata varied by source and participant and was provided uncurated.

TCRbeta CDR3 regions were amplified from genomic DNA by means of the immunoSEQ Assay, a bias-controlled multiplex PCR. The authors' pipeline ran thus. The number of nucleated cells in each sample was estimated by amplification of reference gene primers within the assay. To quantify the absolute abundance of each unique TCRbeta CDR3 rearrangement, sequence reads were collapsed and filtered. For each sample, productive Simpson clonality was calculated by taking the square root of Simpson's diversity index across productive rearrangements. The table comes from immuneACCESS by way of TCRdb, which keeps in-frame sequences with V and J called. Part of the clones is missing from these tables; in studies checked, under half for an unresolved V gene and the rest for unknown reasons. For V, J and clone size, that table is used; D and trimming come from the DNA. The sample table lists 80,000 to 130,000 clones, roughly 92% of them with a count of one. The top ten clones comprise 5% to 7% of the sample.

The sample holds one count of this clone. Which antigen it targets is not known. There are no base qualities to consult, and no much larger clone falls within one base. Whole blood was collected in K2EDTA tubes by collaborating institutions according to the institutions' own protocols. For TCRbeta analysis, collaborator samples were shipped as frozen whole blood, as isolated PBMCs, or as DNA extracted from either sample type. This clonotype originated in a man aged 65 to 79 with acute or convalescent COVID-19. The sample comprised peripheral blood.

The sequence in DNA is TGTGCCAGCAGCTTCGGACAGGGGCAGCCCCAGCATTTT. This is translated as CASSFGQGQPQHF. This receptor chain uses TRBV7-2 and TRBJ1-5, with 9 bases aligning to TRBD1. The CDR3 spans 13 residues, from the cysteine through the phenylalanine. The entry retains the CDR3 DNA only, 39 bases that are in frame from base 1. Via the germline V gene, CDR1 is SGHTA and CDR2 FQGNSA. Clipping removes 3 bases from V and 7 bases from J, with 1 as the unmatched junction base count.